The 2 T cell receptor beta chains below were found in one sample sequenced in a study of blood T cells in healthy people across ages. A second PCR, run for roughly 7 to 12 cycles, used a sample-barcoded 5' primer plus a J-beta primer mix. Using its own MiXCR run on the 5' RACE reads, TCRdb lists one record per CDR3 protein. The sample comprises about 970,000 distinct CDR3 sequences, roughly half of which are singletons, and roughly 23% rests with the top ten. Specimen: blood. The receptors come from a woman aged 55-70 years in good health.

The chain combines TRBV5-6 with TRBJ2-7, with 9 bases lining up with TRBD1. In germline, CDR1 is SGHDT, CDR2 YYEEEE. V trimming: 2 bases; J trimming: 3 bases; junction bases outside the gene matches: 6. This CDR3 spans 15 amino acids. The CDR3 DNA follows: TGTGCCAGCAGCTTTCGGACAGGGGCAGGCTACGAGCAGTACTTC. It codes for CASSFRTGAGYEQYF.

This clonotype was found a few times. The chain uses TRBV20-1 and TRBJ2-7; no reliable D call. With 3 bases removed from V and 2 bases from J, the gap between germline ends came to 8 bases. This CDR3 is 12 amino acids long. CDR1 is DFQATT, CDR2 SNEGSKA, per germline (reference sequence). The CDR3 DNA follows: TGCAGTGCTAGTACCCTAACCTACGAGCAGTACTTC. Translating it yields CSASTLTYEQYF.